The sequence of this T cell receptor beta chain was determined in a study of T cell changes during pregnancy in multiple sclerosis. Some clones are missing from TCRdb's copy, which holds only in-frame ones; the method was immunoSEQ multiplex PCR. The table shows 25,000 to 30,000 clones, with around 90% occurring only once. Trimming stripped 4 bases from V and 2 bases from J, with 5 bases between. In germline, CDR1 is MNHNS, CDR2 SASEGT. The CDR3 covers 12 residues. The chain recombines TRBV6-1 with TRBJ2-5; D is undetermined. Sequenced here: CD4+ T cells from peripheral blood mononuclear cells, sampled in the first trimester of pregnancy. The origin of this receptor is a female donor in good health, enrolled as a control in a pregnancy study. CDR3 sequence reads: CASSASQETQYF. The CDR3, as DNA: TGTGCCAGCAGTGCGAGTCAAGAGACCCAGTACTTC.